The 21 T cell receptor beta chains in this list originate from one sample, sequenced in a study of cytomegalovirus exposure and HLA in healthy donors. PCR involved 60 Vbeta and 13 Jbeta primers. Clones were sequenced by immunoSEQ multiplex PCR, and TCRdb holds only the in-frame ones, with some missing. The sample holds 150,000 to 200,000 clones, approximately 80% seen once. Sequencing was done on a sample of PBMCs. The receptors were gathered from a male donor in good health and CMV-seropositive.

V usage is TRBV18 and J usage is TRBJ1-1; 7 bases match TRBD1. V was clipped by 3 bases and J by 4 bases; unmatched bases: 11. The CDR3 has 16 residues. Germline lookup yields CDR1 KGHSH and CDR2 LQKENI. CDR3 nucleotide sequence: TGTGCCAGCTCACCGCGTGAAGATTCAGGGGGCACTGAAGCTTTCTTT. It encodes CASSPREDSGGTEAFF. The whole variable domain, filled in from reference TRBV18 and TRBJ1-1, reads NAGVMQNPRHLVRRRGQEARLRCSPMKGHSHVYWYRQLPEEGLKFMVYLQKENIIDESGMPKERFSAEFPKEGPSILRIQQVVRGDSAAYFCASSPREDSGGTEAFFGQGTRLTVV.

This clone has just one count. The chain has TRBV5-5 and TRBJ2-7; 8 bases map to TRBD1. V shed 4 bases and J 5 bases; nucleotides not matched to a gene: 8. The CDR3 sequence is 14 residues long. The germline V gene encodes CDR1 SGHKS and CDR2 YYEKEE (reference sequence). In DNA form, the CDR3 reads TGTGCCAGCAGCCGGACAGGGAGTTTCGACGAGCAGTACTTC. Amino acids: CASSRTGSFDEQYF. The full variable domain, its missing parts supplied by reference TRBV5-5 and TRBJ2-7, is DAGVTQSPTHLIKTRGQQVTLRCSPISGHKSVSWYQQVLGQGPQFIFQYYEKEERGRGNFPDRFSARQFPNYSSELNVNALLLGDSALYLCASSRTGSFDEQYFGPGTRLTVT.

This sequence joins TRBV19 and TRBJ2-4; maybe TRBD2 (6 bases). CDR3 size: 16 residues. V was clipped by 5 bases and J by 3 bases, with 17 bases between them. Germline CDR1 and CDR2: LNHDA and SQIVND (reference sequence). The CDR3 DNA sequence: TGTGCCAGTAGTGCATTAACCATAGCGGTCAAAAACATTCAGTACTTC. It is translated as CASSALTIAVKNIQYF.

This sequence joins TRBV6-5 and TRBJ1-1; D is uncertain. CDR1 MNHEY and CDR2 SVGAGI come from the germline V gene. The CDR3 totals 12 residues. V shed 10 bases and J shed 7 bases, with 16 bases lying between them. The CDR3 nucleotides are TGTGCCATCATCGGGATGGGGATTGAAGCTTTCTTT. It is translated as CAIIGMGIEAFF.

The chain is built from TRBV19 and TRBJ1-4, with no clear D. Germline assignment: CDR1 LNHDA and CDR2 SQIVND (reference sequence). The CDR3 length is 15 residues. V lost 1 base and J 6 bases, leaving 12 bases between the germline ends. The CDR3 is CASSIGGQDDEKLFF. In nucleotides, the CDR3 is TGTGCCAGTAGTATAGGAGGGCAGGACGATGAAAAACTGTTTTTT.

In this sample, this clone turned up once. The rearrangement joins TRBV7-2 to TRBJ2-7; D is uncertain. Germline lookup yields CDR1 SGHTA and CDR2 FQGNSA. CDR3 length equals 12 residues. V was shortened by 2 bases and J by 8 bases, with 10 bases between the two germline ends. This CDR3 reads CASSLSEPKQYF. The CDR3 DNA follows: TGTGCCAGCAGCTTATCGGAGCCCAAGCAGTACTTC. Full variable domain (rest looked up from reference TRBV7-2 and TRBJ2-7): GAGVSQSPSNKVTEKGKDVELRCDPISGHTALYWYRQSLGQGLEFLIYFQGNSAPDKSGLPSDRFSAERTGGSVSTLTIQRTQQEDSAVYLCASSLSEPKQYFGPGTRLTVT.

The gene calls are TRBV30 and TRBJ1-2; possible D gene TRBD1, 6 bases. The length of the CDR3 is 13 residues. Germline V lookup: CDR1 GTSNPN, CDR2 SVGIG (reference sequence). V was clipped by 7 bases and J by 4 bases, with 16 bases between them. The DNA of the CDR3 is TGTGCCTCTACGAACAGGGTTGGCTATGGCTACACCTTC. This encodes CASTNRVGYGYTF.

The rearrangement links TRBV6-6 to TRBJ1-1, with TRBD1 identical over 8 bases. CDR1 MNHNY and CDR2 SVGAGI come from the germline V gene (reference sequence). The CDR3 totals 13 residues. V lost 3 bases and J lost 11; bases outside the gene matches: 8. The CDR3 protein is CASSYDLRTGAFF. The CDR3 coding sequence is TGTGCCAGCAGTTATGATTTGAGGACAGGGGCTTTCTTT.

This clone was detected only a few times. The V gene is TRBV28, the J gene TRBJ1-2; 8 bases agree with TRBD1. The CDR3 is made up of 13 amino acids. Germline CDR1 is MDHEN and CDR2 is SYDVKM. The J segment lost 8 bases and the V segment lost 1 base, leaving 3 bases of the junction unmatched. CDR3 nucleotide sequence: TGTGCCAGCAGTTTATCAGGGGGCGACGGCTACACCTTC. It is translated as CASSLSGGDGYTF.

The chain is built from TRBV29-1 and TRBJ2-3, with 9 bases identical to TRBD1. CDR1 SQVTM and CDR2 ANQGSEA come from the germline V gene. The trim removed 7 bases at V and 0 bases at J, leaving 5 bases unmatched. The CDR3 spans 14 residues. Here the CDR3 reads CSARTGASTDTQYF. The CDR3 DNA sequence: TGCAGCGCCAGGACAGGGGCAAGCACAGATACGCAGTATTTT.

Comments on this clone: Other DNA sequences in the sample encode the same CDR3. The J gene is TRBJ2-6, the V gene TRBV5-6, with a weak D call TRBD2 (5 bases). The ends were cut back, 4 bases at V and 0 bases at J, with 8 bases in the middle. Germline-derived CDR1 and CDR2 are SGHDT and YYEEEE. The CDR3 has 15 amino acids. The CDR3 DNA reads TGTGCCAGCAGCCCCAGCGGCTCTGGGGCCAACGTCCTGACTTTC. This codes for CASSPSGSGANVLTF.

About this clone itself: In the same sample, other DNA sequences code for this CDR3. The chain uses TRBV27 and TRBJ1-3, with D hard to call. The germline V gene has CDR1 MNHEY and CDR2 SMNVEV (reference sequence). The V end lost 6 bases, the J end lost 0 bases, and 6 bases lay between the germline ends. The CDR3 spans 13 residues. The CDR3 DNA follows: TGTGCCAGCAGGGGCCACTCTGGAAACACCATATATTTT. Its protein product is CASRGHSGNTIYF.

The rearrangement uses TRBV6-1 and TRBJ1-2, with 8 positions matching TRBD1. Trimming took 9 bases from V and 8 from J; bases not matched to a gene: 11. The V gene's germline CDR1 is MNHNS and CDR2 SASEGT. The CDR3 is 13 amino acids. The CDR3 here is CASPGQGSSGYTF. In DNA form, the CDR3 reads TGTGCCAGTCCAGGACAGGGTTCGTCCGGCTACACCTTC.

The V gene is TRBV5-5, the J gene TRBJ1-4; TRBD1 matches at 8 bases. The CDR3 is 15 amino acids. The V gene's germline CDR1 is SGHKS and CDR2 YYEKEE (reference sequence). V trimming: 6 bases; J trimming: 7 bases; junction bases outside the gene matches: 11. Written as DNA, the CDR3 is TGTGCCAGCAACATCCAGGGGGCAAAGGGTGAAAAACTGTTTTTT. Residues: CASNIQGAKGEKLFF.

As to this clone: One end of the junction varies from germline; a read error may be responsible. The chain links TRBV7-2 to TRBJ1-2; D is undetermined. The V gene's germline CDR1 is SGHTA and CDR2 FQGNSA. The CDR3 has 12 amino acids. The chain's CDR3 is CASSLDWEGVFF. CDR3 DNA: TGTGCCAGCAGCTTAGATTGGGAGGGAGTCTTCTTC.

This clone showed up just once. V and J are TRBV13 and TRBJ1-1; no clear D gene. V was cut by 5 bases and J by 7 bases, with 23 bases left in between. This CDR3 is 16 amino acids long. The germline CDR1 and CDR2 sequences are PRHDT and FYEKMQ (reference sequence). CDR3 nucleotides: TGTGCCAGCAGCCCCACGATACGGCTACAGACCGGTGAAGCTTTCTTT. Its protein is CASSPTIRLQTGEAFF.

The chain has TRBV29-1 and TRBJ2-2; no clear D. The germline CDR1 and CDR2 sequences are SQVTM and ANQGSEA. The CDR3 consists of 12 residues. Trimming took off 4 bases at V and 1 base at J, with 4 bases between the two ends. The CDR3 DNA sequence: TGCAGCGTTGGGCAGAACACCGGGGAGCTGTTTTTT. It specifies CSVGQNTGELFF.

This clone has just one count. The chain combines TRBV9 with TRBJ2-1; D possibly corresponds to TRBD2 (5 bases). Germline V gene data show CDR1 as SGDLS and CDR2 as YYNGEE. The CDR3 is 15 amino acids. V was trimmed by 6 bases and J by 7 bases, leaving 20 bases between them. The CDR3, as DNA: TGTGCCAGCACCCGGGGTGGTACTGGGTTAAATGAGCAGTTCTTC. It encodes CASTRGGTGLNEQFF.

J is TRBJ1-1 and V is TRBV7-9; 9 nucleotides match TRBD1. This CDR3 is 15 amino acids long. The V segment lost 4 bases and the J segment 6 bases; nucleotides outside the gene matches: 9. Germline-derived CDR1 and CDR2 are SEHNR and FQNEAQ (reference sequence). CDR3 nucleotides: TGTGCCAGCAGCTCCCAGGGACAGGGCGGGGCTGAAGCTTTCTTT. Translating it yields CASSSQGQGGAEAFF.

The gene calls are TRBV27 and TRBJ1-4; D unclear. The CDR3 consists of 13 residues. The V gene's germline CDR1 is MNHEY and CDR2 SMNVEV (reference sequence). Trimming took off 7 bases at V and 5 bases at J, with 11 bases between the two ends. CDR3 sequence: CASTPRVNEKLFF. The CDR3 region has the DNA TGTGCCAGCACCCCCCGGGTGAATGAAAAACTGTTTTTT. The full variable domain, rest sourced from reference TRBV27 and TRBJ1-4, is EAQVTQNPRYLITVTGKKLTVTCSQNMNHEYMSWYRQDPGLGLRQIYYSMNVEVTDKGDVPEGYKVSRKEKRNFPLILESPSPNQTSLYFCASTPRVNEKLFFGSGTQLSVL.

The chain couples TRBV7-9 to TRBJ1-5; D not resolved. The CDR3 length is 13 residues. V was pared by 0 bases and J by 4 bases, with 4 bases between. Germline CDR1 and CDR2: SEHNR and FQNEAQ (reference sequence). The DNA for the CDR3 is TGTGCCAGCAGCTTAGCAGAGAATCAGCCCCAGCATTTT. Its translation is CASSLAENQPQHF.